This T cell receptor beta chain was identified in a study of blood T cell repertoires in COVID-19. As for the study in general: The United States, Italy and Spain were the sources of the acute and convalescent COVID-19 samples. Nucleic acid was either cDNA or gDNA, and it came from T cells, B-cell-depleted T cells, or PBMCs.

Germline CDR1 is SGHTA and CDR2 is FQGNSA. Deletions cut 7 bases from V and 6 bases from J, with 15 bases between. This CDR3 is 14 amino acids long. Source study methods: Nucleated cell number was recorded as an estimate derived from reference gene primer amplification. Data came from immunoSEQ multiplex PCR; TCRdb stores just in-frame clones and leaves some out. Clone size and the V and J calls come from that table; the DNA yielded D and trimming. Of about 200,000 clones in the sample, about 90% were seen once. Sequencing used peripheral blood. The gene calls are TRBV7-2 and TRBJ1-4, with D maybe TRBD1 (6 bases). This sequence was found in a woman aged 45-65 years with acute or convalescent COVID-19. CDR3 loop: CASTSDSFYEKLFF. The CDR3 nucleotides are TGTGCCAGCACCTCGGACAGCTTCTATGAAAAACTGTTTTTT.